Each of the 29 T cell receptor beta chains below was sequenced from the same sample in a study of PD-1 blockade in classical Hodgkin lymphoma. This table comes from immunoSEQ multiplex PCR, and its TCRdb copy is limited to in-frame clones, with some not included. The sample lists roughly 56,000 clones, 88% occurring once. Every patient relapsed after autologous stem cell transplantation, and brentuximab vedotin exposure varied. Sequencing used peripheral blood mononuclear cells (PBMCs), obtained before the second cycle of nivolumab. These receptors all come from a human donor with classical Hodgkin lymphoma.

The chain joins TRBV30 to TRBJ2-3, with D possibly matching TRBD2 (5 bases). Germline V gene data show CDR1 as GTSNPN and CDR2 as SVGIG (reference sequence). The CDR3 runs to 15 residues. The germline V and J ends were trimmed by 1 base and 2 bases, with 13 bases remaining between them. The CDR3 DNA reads TGTGCCTGGAGTGGAGGCCAGCGGTCCACAGATACGCAGTATTTT. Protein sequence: CAWSGGQRSTDTQYF.

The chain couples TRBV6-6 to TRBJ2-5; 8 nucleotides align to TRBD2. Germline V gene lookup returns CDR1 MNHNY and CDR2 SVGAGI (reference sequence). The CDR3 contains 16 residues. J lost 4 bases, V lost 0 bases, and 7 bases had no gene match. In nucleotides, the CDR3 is TGTGCCAGCAGTTACTCGGCGGGGGGCCGGGGAGAGACCCAGTACTTC. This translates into CASSYSAGGRGETQYF.

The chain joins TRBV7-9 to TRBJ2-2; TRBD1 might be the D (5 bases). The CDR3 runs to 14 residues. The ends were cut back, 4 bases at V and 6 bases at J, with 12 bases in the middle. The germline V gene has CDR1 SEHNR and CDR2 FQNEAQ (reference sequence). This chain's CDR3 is CASSWAPRAGELFF. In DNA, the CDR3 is TGTGCCAGCAGCTGGGCCCCCAGGGCCGGGGAGCTGTTTTTT.

The CDR3 loop reads CSVEEGWNTEAFF. The CDR3 coding sequence is TGCAGCGTCGAGGAGGGATGGAACACTGAAGCTTTCTTT. The chain couples TRBV29-1 to TRBJ1-1; D is unclear. The germline V gene has CDR1 SQVTM and CDR2 ANQGSEA. Trimming cost V 6 bases and J 1 base, with 12 bases left between them. The CDR3 length is 13 residues.

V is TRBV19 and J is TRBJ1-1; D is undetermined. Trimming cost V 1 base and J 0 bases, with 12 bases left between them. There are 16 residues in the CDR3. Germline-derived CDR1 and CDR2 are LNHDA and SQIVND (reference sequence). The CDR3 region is CASSIGTGRLNTEAFF. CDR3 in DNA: TGTGCCAGTAGTATAGGGACGGGAAGATTGAACACTGAAGCTTTCTTT.

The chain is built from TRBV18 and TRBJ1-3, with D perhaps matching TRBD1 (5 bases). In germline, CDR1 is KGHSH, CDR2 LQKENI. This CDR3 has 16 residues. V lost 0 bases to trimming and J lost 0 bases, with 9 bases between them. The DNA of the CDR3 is TGTGCCAGCTCACCACCGTGGGACGGCTCTGGAAACACCATATATTTT. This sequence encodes CASSPPWDGSGNTIYF.

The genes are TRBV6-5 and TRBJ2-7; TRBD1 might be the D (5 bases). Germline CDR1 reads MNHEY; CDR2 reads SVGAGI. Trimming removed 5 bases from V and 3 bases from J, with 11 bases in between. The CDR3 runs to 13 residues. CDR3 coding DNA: TGTGCCAGCAGTCCTACAGGTTACTACGAGCAGTACTTC. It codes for CASSPTGYYEQYF.

The CDR3 protein is CASSLSLDTEAFF. The DNA for the CDR3 is TGTGCCAGCAGCTTATCCTTAGACACTGAAGCTTTCTTT. V and J are TRBV7-9 and TRBJ1-1, with D uncertain. CDR3 size: 13 residues. Germline V gene data show CDR1 as SEHNR and CDR2 as FQNEAQ (reference sequence). Trimming cost V 2 bases and J 3 bases, with 7 bases left between them.

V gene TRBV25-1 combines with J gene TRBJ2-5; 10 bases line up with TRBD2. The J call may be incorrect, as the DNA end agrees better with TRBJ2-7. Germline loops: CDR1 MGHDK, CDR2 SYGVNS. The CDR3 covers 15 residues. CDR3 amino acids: CASSEGAGGPDEQYF. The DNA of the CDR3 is TGTGCCAGCAGTGAGGGAGCGGGGGGGCCAGACGAGCAGTACTTC.

CDR3 sequence: CASSGLGVVGNYGYTF. DNA of the CDR3: TGTGCCAGCAGCGGCCTTGGGGTGGTGGGTAACTATGGCTACACCTTC. The J gene is TRBJ1-2, the V gene TRBV9; D is unresolved. CDR3 length: 16 amino acids. Germline CDR1 and CDR2: SGDLS and YYNGEE. V shed 3 bases and J shed 1 base, with 16 bases lying between them.

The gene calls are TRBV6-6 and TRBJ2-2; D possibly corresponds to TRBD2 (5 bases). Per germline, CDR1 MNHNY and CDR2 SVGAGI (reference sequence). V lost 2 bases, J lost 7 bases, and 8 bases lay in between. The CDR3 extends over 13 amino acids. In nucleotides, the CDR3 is TGTGCCAGCAGTTACGAGGGAATCGGGGAGCTGTTTTTT. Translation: CASSYEGIGELFF.

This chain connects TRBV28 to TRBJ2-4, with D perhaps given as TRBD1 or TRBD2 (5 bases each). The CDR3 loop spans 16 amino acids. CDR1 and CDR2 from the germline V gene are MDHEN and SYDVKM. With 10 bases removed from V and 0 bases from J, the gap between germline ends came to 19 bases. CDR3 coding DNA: TGTGCCACCAAACTTGGGGGTTCTCCAGCCAAAAACATTCAGTACTTC. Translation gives CATKLGGSPAKNIQYF.

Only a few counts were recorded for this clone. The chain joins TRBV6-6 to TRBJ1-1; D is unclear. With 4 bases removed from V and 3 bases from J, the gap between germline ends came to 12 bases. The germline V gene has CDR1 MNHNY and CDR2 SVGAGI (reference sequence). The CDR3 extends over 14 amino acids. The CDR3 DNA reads TGTGCCAGCAGTTTAGCTGAGGGAGACACTGAAGCTTTCTTT. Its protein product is CASSLAEGDTEAFF.

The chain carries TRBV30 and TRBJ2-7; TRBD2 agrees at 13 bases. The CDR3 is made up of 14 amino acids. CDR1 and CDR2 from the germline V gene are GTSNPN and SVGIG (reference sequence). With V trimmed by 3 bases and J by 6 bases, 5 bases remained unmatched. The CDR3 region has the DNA TGTGCCTGGAGCCTAGGGACTAGCGGGGTCGAGCAGTACTTC. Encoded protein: CAWSLGTSGVEQYF.

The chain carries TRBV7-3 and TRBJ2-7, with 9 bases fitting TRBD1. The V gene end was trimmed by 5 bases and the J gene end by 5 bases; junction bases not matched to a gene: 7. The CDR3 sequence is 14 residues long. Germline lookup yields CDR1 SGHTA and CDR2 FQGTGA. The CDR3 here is CASSARDRDNEQYF. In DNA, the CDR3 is TGTGCCAGCAGCGCCCGGGACAGGGATAACGAGCAGTACTTC.

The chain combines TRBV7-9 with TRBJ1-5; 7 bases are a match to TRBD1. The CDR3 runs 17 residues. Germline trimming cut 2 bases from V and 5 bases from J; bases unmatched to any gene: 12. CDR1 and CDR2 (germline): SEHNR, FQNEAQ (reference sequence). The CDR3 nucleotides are TGTGCCAGCAGCTTATCTAAGGGGGCGAGGGGCCATCAGCCCCAGCATTTT. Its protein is CASSLSKGARGHQPQHF. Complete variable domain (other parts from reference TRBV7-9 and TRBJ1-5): DTGVSQNPRHKITKRGQNVTFRCDPISEHNRLYWYRQTLGQGPEFLTYFQNEAQLEKSRLLSDRFSAERPKGSFSTLEIQRTEQGDSAMYLCASSLSKGARGHQPQHFGDGTRLSIL.

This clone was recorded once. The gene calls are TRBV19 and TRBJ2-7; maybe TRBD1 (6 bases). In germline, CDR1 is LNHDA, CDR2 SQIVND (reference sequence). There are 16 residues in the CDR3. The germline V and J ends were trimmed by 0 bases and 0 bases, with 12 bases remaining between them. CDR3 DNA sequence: TGTGCCAGTAGTATAGAAACTCTACAGGGCTCCTACGAGCAGTACTTC. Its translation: CASSIETLQGSYEQYF.

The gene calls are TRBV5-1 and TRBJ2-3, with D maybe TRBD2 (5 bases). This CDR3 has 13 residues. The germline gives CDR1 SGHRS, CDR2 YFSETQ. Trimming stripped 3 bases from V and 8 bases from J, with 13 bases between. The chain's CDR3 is CASSYDYAGTQYF. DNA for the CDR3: TGCGCCAGCAGCTATGATTATGCGGGTACGCAGTATTTT. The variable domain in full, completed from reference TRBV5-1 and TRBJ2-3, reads KAGVTQTPRYLIKTRGQQVTLSCSPISGHRSVSWYQQTPGQGLQFLFEYFSETQRNKGNFPGRFSGRQFSNSRSEMNVSTLELGDSALYLCASSYDYAGTQYFGPGTRLTVL.

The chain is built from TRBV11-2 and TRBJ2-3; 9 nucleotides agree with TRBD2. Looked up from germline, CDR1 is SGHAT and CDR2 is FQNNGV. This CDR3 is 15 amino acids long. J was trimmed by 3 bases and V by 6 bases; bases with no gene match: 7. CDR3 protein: CASRGRLAVTDTQYF. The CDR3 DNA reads TGTGCCAGCAGGGGTCGACTAGCGGTGACAGATACGCAGTATTTT.

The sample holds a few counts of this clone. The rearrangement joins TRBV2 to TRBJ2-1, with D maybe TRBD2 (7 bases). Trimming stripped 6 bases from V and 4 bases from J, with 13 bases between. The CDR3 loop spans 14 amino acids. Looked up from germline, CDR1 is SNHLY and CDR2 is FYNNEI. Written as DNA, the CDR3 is TGTGCCAGCAGAGGGGGGGGGATATACAATGAGCAGTTCTTC. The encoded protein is CASRGGGIYNEQFF.

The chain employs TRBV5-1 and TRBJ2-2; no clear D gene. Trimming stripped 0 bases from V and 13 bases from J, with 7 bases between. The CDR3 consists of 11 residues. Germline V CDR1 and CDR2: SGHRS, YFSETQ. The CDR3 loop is CASSLADRLFF. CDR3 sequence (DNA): TGCGCCAGCAGCTTGGCCGATAGGCTGTTTTTT.

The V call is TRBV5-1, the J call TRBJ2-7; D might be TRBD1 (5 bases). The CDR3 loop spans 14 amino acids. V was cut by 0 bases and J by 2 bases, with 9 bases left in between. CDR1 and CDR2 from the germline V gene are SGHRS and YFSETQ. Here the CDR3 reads CASSLEGVAYEQYF. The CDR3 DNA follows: TGCGCCAGCAGCTTGGAAGGGGTAGCCTACGAGCAGTACTTC.

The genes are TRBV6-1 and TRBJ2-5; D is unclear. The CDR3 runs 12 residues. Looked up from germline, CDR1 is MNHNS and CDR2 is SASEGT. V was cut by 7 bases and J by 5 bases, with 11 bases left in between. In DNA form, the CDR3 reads TGTGCCAGCAAGCTGGGTCTCGAGACCCAGTACTTC. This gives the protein CASKLGLETQYF.

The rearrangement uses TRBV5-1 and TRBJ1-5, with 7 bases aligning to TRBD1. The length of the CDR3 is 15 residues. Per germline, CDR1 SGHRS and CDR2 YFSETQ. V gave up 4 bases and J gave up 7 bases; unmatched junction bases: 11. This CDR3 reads CASSPQGIFDQPQHF. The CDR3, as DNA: TGCGCCAGCAGCCCACAGGGGATTTTTGACCAGCCCCAGCATTTT.

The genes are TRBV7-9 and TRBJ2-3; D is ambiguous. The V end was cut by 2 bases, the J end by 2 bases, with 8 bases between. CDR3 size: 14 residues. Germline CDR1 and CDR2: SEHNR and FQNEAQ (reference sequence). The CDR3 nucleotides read TGTGCCAGCAGCTTATTTCCCGTCACAGATACGCAGTATTTT. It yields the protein CASSLFPVTDTQYF.

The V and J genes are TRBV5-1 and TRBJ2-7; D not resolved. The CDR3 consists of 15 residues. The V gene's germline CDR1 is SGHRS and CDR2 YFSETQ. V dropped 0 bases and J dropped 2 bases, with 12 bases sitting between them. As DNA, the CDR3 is TGCGCCAGCAGCTTGGCCGGCGCCACGGCCTACGAGCAGTACTTC. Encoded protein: CASSLAGATAYEQYF.

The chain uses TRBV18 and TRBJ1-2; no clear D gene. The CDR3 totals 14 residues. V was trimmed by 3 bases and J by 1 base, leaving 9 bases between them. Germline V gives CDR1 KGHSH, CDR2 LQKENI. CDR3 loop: CASSPALFNYGYTF. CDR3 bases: TGTGCCAGCTCACCCGCCCTCTTTAACTATGGCTACACCTTC.

CDR3 bases: TGTGCCAGCAGTACACTGAGCTCCTATAATTCACCCCTCCACTTT. Residues: CASSTLSSYNSPLHF. The chain uses TRBV27 and TRBJ1-6; D remains unclear. Trimming shortened V by 5 bases and J by 0 bases, and 8 bases separated the two germline ends. In germline, CDR1 is MNHEY, CDR2 SMNVEV (reference sequence). The CDR3 is made up of 15 amino acids.

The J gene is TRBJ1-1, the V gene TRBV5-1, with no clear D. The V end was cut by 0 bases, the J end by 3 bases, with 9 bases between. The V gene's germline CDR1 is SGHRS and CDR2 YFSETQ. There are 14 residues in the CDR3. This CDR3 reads CASSLGPDYTEAFF. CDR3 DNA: TGCGCCAGCAGCTTGGGGCCCGATTACACTGAAGCTTTCTTT.